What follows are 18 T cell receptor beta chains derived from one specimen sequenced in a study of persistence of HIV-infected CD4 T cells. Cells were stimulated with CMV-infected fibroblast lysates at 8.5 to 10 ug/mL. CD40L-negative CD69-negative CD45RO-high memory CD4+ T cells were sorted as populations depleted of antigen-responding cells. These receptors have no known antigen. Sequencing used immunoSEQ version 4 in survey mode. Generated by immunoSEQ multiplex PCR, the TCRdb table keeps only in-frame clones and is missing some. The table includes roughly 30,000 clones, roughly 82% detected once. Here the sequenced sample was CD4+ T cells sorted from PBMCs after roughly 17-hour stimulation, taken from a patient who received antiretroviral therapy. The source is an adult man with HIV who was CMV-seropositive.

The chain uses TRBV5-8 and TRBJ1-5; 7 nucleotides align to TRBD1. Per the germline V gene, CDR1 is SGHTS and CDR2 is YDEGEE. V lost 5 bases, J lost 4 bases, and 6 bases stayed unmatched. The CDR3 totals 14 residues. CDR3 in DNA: TGTGCCAGCAGGAGGACAGGTTTTAATCAGCCCCAGCATTTT. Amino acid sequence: CASRRTGFNQPQHF.

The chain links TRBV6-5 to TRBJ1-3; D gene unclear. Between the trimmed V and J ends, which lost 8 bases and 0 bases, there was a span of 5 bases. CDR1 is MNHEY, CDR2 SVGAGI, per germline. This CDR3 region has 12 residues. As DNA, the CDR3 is TGTGCCAGCGAAGGCTCTGGAAACACCATATATTTT. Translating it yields CASEGSGNTIYF.

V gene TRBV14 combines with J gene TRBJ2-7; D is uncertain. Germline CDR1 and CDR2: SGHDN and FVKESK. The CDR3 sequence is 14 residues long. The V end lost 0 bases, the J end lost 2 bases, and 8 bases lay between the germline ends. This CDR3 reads CASSQDHLAYEQYF. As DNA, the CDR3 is TGTGCCAGCAGCCAAGATCATCTGGCCTACGAGCAGTACTTC.

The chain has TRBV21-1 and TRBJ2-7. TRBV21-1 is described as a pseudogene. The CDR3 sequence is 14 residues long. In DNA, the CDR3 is TGTGCCAGCAGCGAGACACTAAACCCCTACGAGCAGTACTTC. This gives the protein CASSETLNPYEQYF.

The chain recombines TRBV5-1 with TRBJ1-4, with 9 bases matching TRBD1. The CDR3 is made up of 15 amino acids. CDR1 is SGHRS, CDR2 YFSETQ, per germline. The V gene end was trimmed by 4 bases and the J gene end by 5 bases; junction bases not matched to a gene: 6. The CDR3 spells CASSRAGTGNEKLFF. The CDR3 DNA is TGCGCCAGCAGCCGCGCCGGGACAGGGAATGAAAAACTGTTTTTT.

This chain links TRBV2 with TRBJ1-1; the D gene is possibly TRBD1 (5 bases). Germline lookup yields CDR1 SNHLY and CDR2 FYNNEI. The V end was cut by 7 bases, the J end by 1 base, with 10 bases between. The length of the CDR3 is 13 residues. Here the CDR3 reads CASNLGQNTEAFF. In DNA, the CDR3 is TGTGCCAGCAACCTTGGACAGAACACTGAAGCTTTCTTT.

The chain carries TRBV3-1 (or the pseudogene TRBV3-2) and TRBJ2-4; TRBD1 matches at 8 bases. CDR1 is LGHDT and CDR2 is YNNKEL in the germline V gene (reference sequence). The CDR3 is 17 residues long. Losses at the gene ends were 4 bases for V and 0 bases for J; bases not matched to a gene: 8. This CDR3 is CASSLRGQELAKNIQYF. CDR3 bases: TGTGCCAGCAGCCTTAGGGGACAGGAGCTAGCCAAAAACATTCAGTACTTC.

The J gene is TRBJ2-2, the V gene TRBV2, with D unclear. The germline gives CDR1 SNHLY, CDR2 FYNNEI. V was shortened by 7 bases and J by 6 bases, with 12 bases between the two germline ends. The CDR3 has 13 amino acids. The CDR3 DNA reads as TGTGCCAGCATTAAACAGCTTGCCGGGGAGCTGTTTTTT. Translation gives CASIKQLAGELFF.

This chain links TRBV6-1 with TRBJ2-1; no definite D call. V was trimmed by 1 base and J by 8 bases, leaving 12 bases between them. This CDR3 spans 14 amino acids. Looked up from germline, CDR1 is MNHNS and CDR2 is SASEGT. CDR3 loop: CASSEGARSDEQFF. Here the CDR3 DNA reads TGTGCCAGCAGTGAAGGGGCTAGAAGCGATGAGCAGTTCTTC.

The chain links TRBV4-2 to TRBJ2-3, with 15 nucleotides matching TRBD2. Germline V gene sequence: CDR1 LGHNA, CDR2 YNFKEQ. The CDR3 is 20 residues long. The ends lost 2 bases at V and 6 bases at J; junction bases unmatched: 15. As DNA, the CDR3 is TGTGCCAGCAGCCAACCCACCGGGACTAGCGGGGGGACGCCGCCGGATACGCAGTATTTT. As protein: CASSQPTGTSGGTPPDTQYF.

The CDR3 protein is CASGRGSYEQYF. The CDR3 region has the DNA TGTGCTAGTGGCCGCGGGTCCTACGAGCAGTACTTC. V gene TRBV12-5 combines with J gene TRBJ2-7, with D possibly matching TRBD2 (5 bases). Trimming removed 6 bases at V and 1 base at J, with 7 bases between. The CDR3 runs to 12 residues. Germline V CDR1 and CDR2: LGHNT, FRNRAP.

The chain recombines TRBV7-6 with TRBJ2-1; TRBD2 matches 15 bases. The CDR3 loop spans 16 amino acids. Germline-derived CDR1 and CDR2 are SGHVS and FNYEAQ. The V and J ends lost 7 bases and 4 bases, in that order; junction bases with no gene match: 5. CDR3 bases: TGTGCCAGCATCAGGACTAGCGGGGGGGAATACAATGAGCAGTTCTTC. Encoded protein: CASIRTSGGEYNEQFF.

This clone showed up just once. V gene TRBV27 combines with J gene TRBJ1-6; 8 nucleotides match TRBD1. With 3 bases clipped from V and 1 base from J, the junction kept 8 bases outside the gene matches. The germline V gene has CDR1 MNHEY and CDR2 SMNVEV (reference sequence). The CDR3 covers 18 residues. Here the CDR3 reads CASSFHRQGRSYNSPLHF. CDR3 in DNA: TGTGCCAGCAGTTTTCACCGACAGGGGAGGTCCTATAATTCACCCCTCCACTTT.

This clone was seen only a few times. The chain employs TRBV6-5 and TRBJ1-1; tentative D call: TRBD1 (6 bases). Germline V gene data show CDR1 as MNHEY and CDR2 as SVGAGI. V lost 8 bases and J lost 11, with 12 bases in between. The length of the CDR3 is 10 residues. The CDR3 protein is CASGKGVAFF. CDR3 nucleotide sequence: TGTGCCAGCGGTAAGGGGGTTGCTTTCTTT.

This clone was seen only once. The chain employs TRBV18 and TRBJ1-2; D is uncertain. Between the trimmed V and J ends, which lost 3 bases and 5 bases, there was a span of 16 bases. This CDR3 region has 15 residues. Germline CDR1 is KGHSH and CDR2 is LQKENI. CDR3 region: CASSPEIQVIYGYTF. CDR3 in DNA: TGTGCCAGCTCACCCGAGATTCAAGTTATTTATGGCTACACCTTC.

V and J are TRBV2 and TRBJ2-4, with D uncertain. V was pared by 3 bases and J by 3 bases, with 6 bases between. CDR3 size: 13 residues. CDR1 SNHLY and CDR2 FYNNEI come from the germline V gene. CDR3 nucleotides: TGTGCCAGCAGTGATAACAGCAAAAACATTCAGTACTTC. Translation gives CASSDNSKNIQYF.

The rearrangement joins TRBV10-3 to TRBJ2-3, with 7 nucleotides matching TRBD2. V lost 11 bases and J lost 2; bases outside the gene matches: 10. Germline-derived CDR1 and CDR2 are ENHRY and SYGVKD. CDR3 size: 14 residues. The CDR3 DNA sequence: TGTGCCGCGAGACCGGGACTAACCACAGATACGCAGTATTTT. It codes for CAARPGLTTDTQYF.

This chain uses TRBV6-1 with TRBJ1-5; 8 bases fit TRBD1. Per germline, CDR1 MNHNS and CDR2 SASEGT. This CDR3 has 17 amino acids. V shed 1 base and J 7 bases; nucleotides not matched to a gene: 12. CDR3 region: CASSEGGTGGRGQPQHF. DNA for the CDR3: TGTGCCAGCAGTGAAGGGGGCACAGGGGGGAGGGGGCAGCCCCAGCATTTT.